This TCR beta chain was recovered during a study of shared clonotypes between healthy human individuals (TCRdb year 2020). As for the study more broadly: The cohort comprised a couple of women and three men aged 18 to 49 years. For each donor, CD4 naive and CD4 memory were each run on three plates, CD8 naive on two plates, and CD8 memory on one plate. To estimate repertoire size and how much clonotypes are shared between individuals, the study performed deep sequencing of blood TCR repertoires from a few healthy adults. Libraries were prepared and TCR repertoires were sequenced by different laboratories using diverse techniques, in order to increase sequencing depth and limit assay-specific biases. Leukapheresis yielded between about 0.94 and 9 billion PBMCs per donor. Overall study outcomes, separate from this receptor: Incomplete sequencing was indicated by rarefaction of sorted-subset datasets, despite the large sequencing depth. Compared with non-shared clonotypes, the clonotypes found in all four sorted-subset donors had higher generation probabilities. Sampling was restricted to blood, and TCR repertoires in tissues likely differ from the TCR repertoires found in blood. Pairwise subsampling indicated that sequencing depth was expected to affect the degree of clonotype sharing among donors. About 5% of naive CD4, approximately 3.7% of naive CD8, 2.3% of memory CD4, and around 0.4% of memory CD8 clonotypes were shared across several donors. Naive subsets generally had larger estimated clonotype richness than memory subsets. The small number of donors limited the genetic and exposure-history diversity represented.

As concerns this clone: What this receptor recognizes is not known. No much larger clone is present one base from it, and per-base qualities are unavailable.

Trimming leaves V shorter by 3 bases and J shorter by 3 bases, with the junction holding 5 bases beyond the gene matches. Counted from cysteine to phenylalanine, this CDR3 has 16 amino acids. The CDR3 DNA has 48 bases and is translated from base 1. CDR1 is given as SGDLS and CDR2 as YYNGEE, both from the germline V gene. Donors were healthy HIV-negative adults with no recently reported acute infections or vaccinations. Only Caucasian adults living in Nashville, Tennessee, USA were represented among the donors. CD4+ T cells were enriched by magnetic negative selection, after which naive cells were positively selected on CD45RA and the negative fraction was taken as the memory subset. After blood collection by leukapheresis, PBMCs were isolated using Ficoll-Histopaque density gradient centrifugation and then cryopreserved in the vapor phase of liquid nitrogen. Analytical flow cytometry was used to check the purity and quantity of each magnetically sorted T cell population. Each sorted fraction had its genomic DNA isolated and then quantified by UV absorbance on a Nanodrop 2000c.

Using the deep immunoSEQ assay, TCR CDR3 regions were amplified from genomic DNA by multiplex PCR. Extracted genomic DNA from each cell subset was distributed evenly across all wells of several immunoSEQ 96-well plates, and each plate was treated as a replicate. For sorted subsets, about 200 ng genomic DNA, equal to some 28,000 T cell genomes, was loaded into each replicate PCR. Purified libraries were measured with a Qubit 3.0 fluorometer, size-checked on a Bioanalyzer 2100, and measured again with the KAPA Library Quantification kit. A separate single-read 150-cycle Illumina NextSeq 550 flow cell was used to sequence each immunoSEQ 96-well plate. The paper's data handling went like this. Because only junctional sequences without quality scores were contained in the immunoSEQ output, filtering matching that applied to full-length reads could not be performed. To assign V/J genes and CDR3, sequences were annotated using PyIR, a Python wrapper for IgBLAST v1.9, with IMGT germline references. Reads were removed for weak V/J assignments (E-value above 1e-6), missing CDR3, stop codons, out-of-frame junctions, or ambiguous translated residues. V3J clonotypes were defined as sequences sharing an identical inferred V gene, J gene, and CDR3 amino acid sequence. To compute the percentage overlap between repertoires, the number of shared unique clonotypes was divided by the size of the smaller repertoire. Three approaches were used to assess repertoire richness: RTK rarefaction, the Chao1 estimator, and Recon v2.1 estimates of unobserved clonotypes. Generation probabilities were computed with OLGA for all TCRbeta clonotypes obtained by the gDNA method from several donors. Entries here come from immuneACCESS through TCRdb and include only in-frame sequences with V and J called. Some clones fail to appear in such tables; in the studies checked, an unresolved V gene covers under half of the shortfall, and the cause of the remainder is unknown. V and J calls and clone size are copied from that table; D and trimming were computed from the DNA. Within this sample are approximately 1.4 million clones, with under 99% of them counted one time only. The ten largest make up 0.4% to 0.45% of the sample.

This TCR came from a man aged 25-45 years in good health. The V and J segments used are TRBV9 and TRBJ2-1; the central 11 bases match TRBD2. Sequenced material: naive CD4+ T cells sorted from blood. This specimen's cell subset or site label, per the study, means: CD45RA+ positively selected. The CDR3 protein is CASSGILAGGYNEQFF. The DNA sequence reads TGTGCCAGCAGCGGCATTCTAGCGGGAGGCTACAATGAGCAGTTCTTC.